Sequencing of this T cell receptor (beta chain) was carried out in a study of blood T cell repertoires in COVID-19 (TCRdb year 2020). As for the study more broadly: The collaborator samples originated in the United States, Italy and Spain and spanned the acute and convalescent phases of COVID-19. The prospective study material was composed of cDNA or gDNA derived from T cells, B-cell-depleted T cells, or PBMCs. Deeply sampled blood TCRbeta repertoires from subjects exposed to, actively infected with, or recovered from COVID-19 were included in the dataset. The repertoires were released in a freely available public database intended as a resource for research on the immune response to SARS-CoV-2. The samples were drawn from the first 160 participants of the ongoing ImmuneRACE study and from more than 1,000 subjects provided by 6 global collaborators. A de-identified subject ID, COVID-19 status, age in years and sex were almost always included in the sample metadata. Where HLA class I and class II types were available, the types were taken from metadata supplied by the sample provider, not from assay-based typing.

Here is what the overall study found, with its caveats: Clinical and demographic metadata were provided uncurated, with the amount varying by source and participant.

Collaborating institutions collected whole blood in K2EDTA tubes following their own protocols. For TCRbeta analysis, collaborator samples were shipped as frozen whole blood, as isolated PBMCs, or as DNA extracted from either sample type. The immunoSEQ Assay, a bias-controlled multiplex PCR, was used to amplify TCRbeta CDR3 regions from genomic DNA. Concerning the study's data processing: Nucleated cell counts per sample were estimated from amplification of reference gene primers within the assay. To quantify the absolute abundance of each unique TCRbeta CDR3 rearrangement, sequence reads were collapsed and filtered. For each sample, productive Simpson clonality was calculated as the square root of Simpson's diversity index over productive rearrangements. TCRdb stores this immuneACCESS table with in-frame sequences only. Part of the clones is absent; in the studies checked, under half of the shortfall reflects unresolved V genes, and no reason is known for the rest. The D gene and trimming were derived from the DNA, and the V and J assignments and clone size from that table. Here the sample has about 74,000 clones; around 88% occur a single time. The top ten clonotypes cover less than 2% of the sample.

From its cysteine to its phenylalanine, the CDR3 spans 16 amino acids. The retained sequence is limited to the CDR3, 48 bases, with the frame set at the first base. Concerning this clone: Its antigen target is currently unknown. Within one base of it there is no much larger clone, and no base qualities were kept.

The receptor chain draws on TRBV21-1 and TRBJ2-2; the table's D gene call, TRBD1, was not cross checked with the DNA. TRBV21-1 is a documented pseudogene. This clonotype was sampled from a woman at least 80 years old with active or convalescent COVID-19. The specimen was peripheral blood. The DNA reads as follows: TGTGCCAGCAGCAAATGGACAGGGTGCCCCACCGGGGAGCTGTTTTTT. Translated, it reads CASSKWTGCPTGELFF.